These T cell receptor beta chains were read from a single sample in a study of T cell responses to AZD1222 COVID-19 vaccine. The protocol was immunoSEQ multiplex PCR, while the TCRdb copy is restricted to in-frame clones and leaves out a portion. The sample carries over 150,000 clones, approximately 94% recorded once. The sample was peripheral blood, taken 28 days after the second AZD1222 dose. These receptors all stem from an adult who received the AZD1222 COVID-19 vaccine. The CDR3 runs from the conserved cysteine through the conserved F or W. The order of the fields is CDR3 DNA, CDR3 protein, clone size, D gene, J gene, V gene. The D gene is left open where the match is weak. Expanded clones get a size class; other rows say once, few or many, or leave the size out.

CDR3nt: TGTGCCAGCAGCTTTACCTCGGGACAAGAGACCCAGTACTTC
CDR3aa: CASSFTSGQETQYF
abundance: once
d_gene: .
j_gene: TRBJ2-5
v_gene: TRBV28

CDR3nt: TGTGCCAGCAGTTTATTAGGACAGCTCTATGGCTACACCTTC
CDR3aa: CASSLLGQLYGYTF
abundance: .
d_gene: .
j_gene: TRBJ1-2
v_gene: TRBV28

CDR3nt: TGCGCCAGCAGCCTAAGTCTCCTAGCGGGGGGGCAGGACGGGGAGCTGTTTTTT
CDR3aa: CASSLSLLAGGQDGELFF
abundance: once
d_gene: TRBD2
j_gene: TRBJ2-2
v_gene: TRBV4-1

CDR3nt: TGTGCCAGCAGCCAAGCGGGAGAGGCATTCAATGAGCAGTTCTTC
CDR3aa: CASSQAGEAFNEQFF
abundance: few
d_gene: TRBD2
j_gene: TRBJ2-1
v_gene: TRBV6-5

CDR3nt: TGTGCCAGCAGCAAAACGGGACAGGAAAACACCATATATTTT
CDR3aa: CASSKTGQENTIYF
abundance: once
d_gene: TRBD1
j_gene: TRBJ1-3
v_gene: TRBV2

CDR3nt: TGTGCCAGCAGCTTGATCGACAGGGGAGGCACCGGGGAGCTGTTTTTT
CDR3aa: CASSLIDRGGTGELFF
abundance: .
d_gene: TRBD1
j_gene: TRBJ2-2
v_gene: TRBV9

CDR3nt: TGTGCCAGCAGACAGGTAAATAGCAATCAGCCCCAGCATTTT
CDR3aa: CASRQVNSNQPQHF
abundance: once
d_gene: .
j_gene: TRBJ1-5
v_gene: TRBV6-5

CDR3nt: TGTGCCAGCAGCGTAAGACCGGCGGGAAACACCATATATTTT
CDR3aa: CASSVRPAGNTIYF
abundance: .
d_gene: .
j_gene: TRBJ1-3
v_gene: TRBV9

CDR3nt: TGTGCCTGGAGTGTACAGCTAGCGGGGGATGAGCAGTTCTTC
CDR3aa: CAWSVQLAGDEQFF
abundance: .
d_gene: TRBD2
j_gene: TRBJ2-1
v_gene: TRBV30

CDR3nt: TGTGCCAGCAGTTTATCCTTAAGGACAGGGGGCGGTGAGACCCAGTACTTC
CDR3aa: CASSLSLRTGGGETQYF
abundance: .
d_gene: TRBD1
j_gene: TRBJ2-5
v_gene: TRBV28

CDR3nt: TGTGCCTGGTCCCACCCCGCTGTGGCGGGCTATGGCTACACCTTC
CDR3aa: CAWSHPAVAGYGYTF
abundance: once
d_gene: .
j_gene: TRBJ1-2
v_gene: TRBV30

CDR3nt: TGTGCTAGTGGTTTGGACCCCGGGACTAGCATGCACTACGAGCAGTACTTC
CDR3aa: CASGLDPGTSMHYEQYF
abundance: .
d_gene: TRBD2
j_gene: TRBJ2-7
v_gene: TRBV12-5

CDR3nt: TGTGCCAGCAGCTTAGCCCTCTCCTACGAGCAGTACTTC
CDR3aa: CASSLALSYEQYF
abundance: .
d_gene: .
j_gene: TRBJ2-7
v_gene: TRBV7-2

CDR3nt: TGTGCCAGCAGTCAGACACGGACAGGGGGCAATCAGCCCCAGCATTTT
CDR3aa: CASSQTRTGGNQPQHF
abundance: .
d_gene: TRBD1
j_gene: TRBJ1-5
v_gene: TRBV27

CDR3nt: TGTGCCAGGACCCGGAGGGAGTTCTCTGGAAACACCATATATTTT
CDR3aa: CARTRREFSGNTIYF
abundance: .
d_gene: .
j_gene: TRBJ1-3
v_gene: TRBV21-1

CDR3nt: TGTGCCAGCAGCCCAGGACAGATCTTTTATAGCAATCAGCCCCAGCATTTT
CDR3aa: CASSPGQIFYSNQPQHF
abundance: .
d_gene: .
j_gene: TRBJ1-5
v_gene: TRBV7-2

CDR3nt: TGTGCCAGCAGCGCGACAGGGGCTAATGAAAAACTGTTTTTT
CDR3aa: CASSATGANEKLFF
abundance: .
d_gene: TRBD1
j_gene: TRBJ1-4
v_gene: TRBV9

CDR3nt: TGTGCCAGTAGCGAGCCCCGGGCCCGATCTGGAAACACCATATATTTT
CDR3aa: CASSEPRARSGNTIYF
abundance: .
d_gene: .
j_gene: TRBJ1-3
v_gene: TRBV19

CDR3nt: TGTGCCAGCAGTTATCACACTGAAGCTTTCTTT
CDR3aa: CASSYHTEAFF
abundance: .
d_gene: .
j_gene: TRBJ1-1
v_gene: TRBV6-6

CDR3nt: TGCGCCAGCAGCTTGGACGGGACATCCTGGGGCGAGCAGTACTTC
CDR3aa: CASSLDGTSWGEQYF
abundance: .
d_gene: .
j_gene: TRBJ2-7
v_gene: TRBV5-1

CDR3nt: TGTGCCAGTAGTTTCGACAGGAACACTGAAGCTTTCTTT
CDR3aa: CASSFDRNTEAFF
abundance: .
d_gene: .
j_gene: TRBJ1-1
v_gene: TRBV19

CDR3nt: TGTGCCAGCAGTGGCGGACAGGCCCCCGAGCAGTACTTC
CDR3aa: CASSGGQAPEQYF
abundance: .
d_gene: TRBD1
j_gene: TRBJ2-7
v_gene: TRBV28

CDR3nt: TGTGCCAGCAGTTTGAAGACAGGGGCTTATAGCAATCAGCCCCAGCATTTT
CDR3aa: CASSLKTGAYSNQPQHF
abundance: .
d_gene: TRBD1
j_gene: TRBJ1-5
v_gene: TRBV28

CDR3nt: TGTGCCAGTAGCAGACGTGGGGATTGGGCCTACGAGCAGTACTTC
CDR3aa: CASSRRGDWAYEQYF
abundance: .
d_gene: .
j_gene: TRBJ2-7
v_gene: TRBV19

CDR3nt: TGTGCCAGCAGCTTACAGGTGTTGGGGAACTATGGCTACACCTTC
CDR3aa: CASSLQVLGNYGYTF
abundance: once
d_gene: .
j_gene: TRBJ1-2
v_gene: TRBV11-2

CDR3nt: TGTGCCAGCAGTTTAAGGCAGTCCTACGAGCAGTACTTC
CDR3aa: CASSLRQSYEQYF
abundance: .
d_gene: .
j_gene: TRBJ2-7
v_gene: TRBV28

CDR3nt: TGCGCCAGCAGCTTCGACATAAGCTCTGGAAACACCATATATTTT
CDR3aa: CASSFDISSGNTIYF
abundance: .
d_gene: .
j_gene: TRBJ1-3
v_gene: TRBV5-1

CDR3nt: TGTGCCTGGAGTACGGGACTAGCGGGAGTTGGGGAGACCCAGTACTTC
CDR3aa: CAWSTGLAGVGETQYF
abundance: .
d_gene: TRBD2
j_gene: TRBJ2-5
v_gene: TRBV30

CDR3nt: TGTGCCATCGGGTGGGACGCAGCCACTGAAGCTTTCTTT
CDR3aa: CAIGWDAATEAFF
abundance: .
d_gene: .
j_gene: TRBJ1-1
v_gene: TRBV10-3

CDR3nt: TGTGCCAGCAGCTTAGGACTAGCGGATGACAATGAGCAGTTCTTC
CDR3aa: CASSLGLADDNEQFF
abundance: .
d_gene: TRBD2
j_gene: TRBJ2-1
v_gene: TRBV13

CDR3nt: TGCGCCAGCAGCTTATTTAACGACAATGAGCAGTTCTTC
CDR3aa: CASSLFNDNEQFF
abundance: .
d_gene: .
j_gene: TRBJ2-1
v_gene: TRBV5-1

CDR3nt: TGTGCCAGCAGTGAATTGAAAGAGACCCAGTACTTC
CDR3aa: CASSELKETQYF
abundance: .
d_gene: .
j_gene: TRBJ2-5
v_gene: TRBV6-1

CDR3nt: TGTGCCAGCAGATGGTTGGACTATGGCTACACCTTC
CDR3aa: CASRWLDYGYTF
abundance: .
d_gene: .
j_gene: TRBJ1-2
v_gene: TRBV25-1

CDR3nt: TGCGCCAGCAGCCAGGGTCTGAATTATGAAGATACGCAGTATTTT
CDR3aa: CASSQGLNYEDTQYF
abundance: .
d_gene: .
j_gene: TRBJ2-3
v_gene: TRBV4-3

CDR3nt: TGTGCCAGCAGCTTGGCCGTCTCGTCTCGGAACACCGGGGAGCTGTTTTTT
CDR3aa: CASSLAVSSRNTGELFF
abundance: once
d_gene: .
j_gene: TRBJ2-2
v_gene: TRBV5-4

CDR3nt: TGTGCCAGCAGCTTACAGAGAGGGAGGTTAGGCACTGAAGCTTTCTTT
CDR3aa: CASSLQRGRLGTEAFF
abundance: .
d_gene: .
j_gene: TRBJ1-1
v_gene: TRBV7-3

CDR3nt: TGTGCCAGCAGCTTAGGACAGCCTAGCTCTGGAAACACCATATATTTT
CDR3aa: CASSLGQPSSGNTIYF
abundance: .
d_gene: .
j_gene: TRBJ1-3
v_gene: TRBV7-2

CDR3nt: TGTGCCAGCAGCTTGGGGTACGCCAAAAACATTCAGTACTTC
CDR3aa: CASSLGYAKNIQYF
abundance: .
d_gene: .
j_gene: TRBJ2-4
v_gene: TRBV7-2

CDR3nt: TGTGCCAGCAGCTTCCTGGACAGGGGAGATGAGTATGGCTACACCTTC
CDR3aa: CASSFLDRGDEYGYTF
abundance: .
d_gene: TRBD1
j_gene: TRBJ1-2
v_gene: TRBV5-6

CDR3nt: TGTGCCAGCAGCCCGGTGGGGGGCGAGCAGTACTTC
CDR3aa: CASSPVGGEQYF
abundance: .
d_gene: .
j_gene: TRBJ2-7
v_gene: TRBV11-2

CDR3nt: TGTGCCTGGAGCCCCATGGGCGGGGGGGATACGCAGTATTTT
CDR3aa: CAWSPMGGGDTQYF
abundance: .
d_gene: TRBD2
j_gene: TRBJ2-3
v_gene: TRBV30

CDR3nt: TGTGCCAGTCACCGGGACAGGTATTTGAACACTGAAGCTTTCTTT
CDR3aa: CASHRDRYLNTEAFF
abundance: .
d_gene: TRBD1
j_gene: TRBJ1-1
v_gene: TRBV7-2

CDR3nt: TGTGCCAGCAGCAACGTATTCTCCTACGAGCAGTACTTC
CDR3aa: CASSNVFSYEQYF
abundance: .
d_gene: .
j_gene: TRBJ2-7
v_gene: TRBV5-8

CDR3nt: TGTGCCAGCAGCTCCCCCGGGGGCAGCGAGCAGTTCTTC
CDR3aa: CASSSPGGSEQFF
abundance: .
d_gene: .
j_gene: TRBJ2-1
v_gene: TRBV7-9

CDR3nt: TGTGCCAGCAGCCACAGGGAATCATCCACTGAAGCTTTCTTT
CDR3aa: CASSHRESSTEAFF
abundance: .
d_gene: .
j_gene: TRBJ1-1
v_gene: TRBV5-4

CDR3nt: TGTGCCAGCAGCTTAGGTCTCAGGGACTACGAGCAGTACTTC
CDR3aa: CASSLGLRDYEQYF
abundance: once
d_gene: .
j_gene: TRBJ2-7
v_gene: TRBV11-1

CDR3nt: TGTGCCAGCAGCTTAAGCGGTCAAATGAACACTGAAGCTTTCTTT
CDR3aa: CASSLSGQMNTEAFF
abundance: .
d_gene: .
j_gene: TRBJ1-1
v_gene: TRBV7-3

CDR3nt: TGTGCCAGCAGTTTATTGGACAGGCCTGCTGGCTACACCTTC
CDR3aa: CASSLLDRPAGYTF
abundance: .
d_gene: TRBD1
j_gene: TRBJ1-2
v_gene: TRBV28

CDR3nt: TGCGCCAGCAGCCCTGGGGACAGGGGGGGCACCATATATTTT
CDR3aa: CASSPGDRGGTIYF
abundance: .
d_gene: TRBD1
j_gene: TRBJ1-3
v_gene: TRBV5-1

CDR3nt: TGTGCCAGTAGTGTATCCAGGAGCACAAGGGCAGATACGCAGTATTTT
CDR3aa: CASSVSRSTRADTQYF
abundance: .
d_gene: .
j_gene: TRBJ2-3
v_gene: TRBV19

CDR3nt: TGTGCCAGCAGCTTCGACAGAGCCGAAGCTTTCTTT
CDR3aa: CASSFDRAEAFF
abundance: .
d_gene: .
j_gene: TRBJ1-1
v_gene: TRBV5-4

CDR3nt: TGTGCCAGCAGTCACCGTGGGACTAGCGAGGGGTACCAAGAGACCCAGTACTTC
CDR3aa: CASSHRGTSEGYQETQYF
abundance: .
d_gene: TRBD2
j_gene: TRBJ2-5
v_gene: TRBV6-8

CDR3nt: TGTGCCAGCAGCTATCTGTGGCGGGAGTCCAATGAGCAGTTCTTC
CDR3aa: CASSYLWRESNEQFF
abundance: .
d_gene: TRBD2
j_gene: TRBJ2-1
v_gene: TRBV6-5

CDR3nt: TGTGCCAGCAGCTTGCCTCAAACAGGACTGGACGGCTACACCTTC
CDR3aa: CASSLPQTGLDGYTF
abundance: .
d_gene: .
j_gene: TRBJ1-2
v_gene: TRBV5-8

CDR3nt: TGCGCCAGCAGCTTGGATCGCGGATCACGCTCCTACGAGCAGTACTTC
CDR3aa: CASSLDRGSRSYEQYF
abundance: .
d_gene: .
j_gene: TRBJ2-7
v_gene: TRBV5-1